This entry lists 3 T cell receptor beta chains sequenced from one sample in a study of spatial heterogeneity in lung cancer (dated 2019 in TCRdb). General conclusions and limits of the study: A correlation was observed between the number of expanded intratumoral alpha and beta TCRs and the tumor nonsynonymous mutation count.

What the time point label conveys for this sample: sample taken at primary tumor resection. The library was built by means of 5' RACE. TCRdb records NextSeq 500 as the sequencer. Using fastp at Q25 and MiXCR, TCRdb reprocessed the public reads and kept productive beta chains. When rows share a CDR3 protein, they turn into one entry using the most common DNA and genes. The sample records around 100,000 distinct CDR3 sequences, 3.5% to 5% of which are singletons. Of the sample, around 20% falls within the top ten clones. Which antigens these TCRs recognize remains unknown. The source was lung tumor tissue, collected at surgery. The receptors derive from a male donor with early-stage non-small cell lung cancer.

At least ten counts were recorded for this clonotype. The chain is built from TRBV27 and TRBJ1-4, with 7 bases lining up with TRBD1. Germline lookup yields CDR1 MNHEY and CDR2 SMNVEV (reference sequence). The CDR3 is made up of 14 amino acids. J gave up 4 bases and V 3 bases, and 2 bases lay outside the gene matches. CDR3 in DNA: TGTGCCAGCAGTTTGGGGACAGATAATGAAAAACTGTTTTTT. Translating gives CASSLGTDNEKLFF.

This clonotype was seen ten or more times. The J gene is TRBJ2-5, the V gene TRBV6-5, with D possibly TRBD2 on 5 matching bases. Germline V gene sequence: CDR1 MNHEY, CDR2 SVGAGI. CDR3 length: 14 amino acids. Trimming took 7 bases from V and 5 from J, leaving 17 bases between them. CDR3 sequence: CASKRPSTGETQYF. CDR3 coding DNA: TGTGCCAGCAAGAGACCTAGCACTGGGGAGACCCAGTACTTC.

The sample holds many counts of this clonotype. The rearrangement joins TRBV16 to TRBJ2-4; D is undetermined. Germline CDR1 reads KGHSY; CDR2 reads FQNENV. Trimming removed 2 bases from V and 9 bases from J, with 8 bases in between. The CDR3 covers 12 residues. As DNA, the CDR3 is TGTGCCAGCAGCCAAGACCTTAGCATTCAGTACTTC. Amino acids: CASSQDLSIQYF.